This T cell receptor beta chain was sequenced in a study of blood T cell repertoires in COVID-19. Study-level information: Donors in the United States, Italy and Spain gave samples during acute or convalescent COVID-19. T cells, B-cell-depleted T cells, or PBMCs provided the cDNA or gDNA that served as material.

The study assigned cohorts using participant-reported clinical history. TCRdb keeps only in-frame clones here, not all; method: immunoSEQ multiplex PCR. The data hold 250,000 to 300,000 clones, with around 83% observed a single time. CDR3 size: 15 residues. The germline gives CDR1 SQVTM, CDR2 ANQGSEA. V shed 3 bases and J 0 bases; nucleotides not matched to a gene: 4. Sequenced material: PBMCs or T cells enriched from blood (not recorded which). The sequence was collected from a man in his forties or fifties who had been exposed to COVID-19. The chain employs TRBV29-1 and TRBJ1-4, with 7 nucleotides matching TRBD1. In nucleotides, the CDR3 is TGCAGCGTTGAGGGGACAGAAACAACTAATGAAAAACTGTTTTTT. Encoded protein: CSVEGTETTNEKLFF.